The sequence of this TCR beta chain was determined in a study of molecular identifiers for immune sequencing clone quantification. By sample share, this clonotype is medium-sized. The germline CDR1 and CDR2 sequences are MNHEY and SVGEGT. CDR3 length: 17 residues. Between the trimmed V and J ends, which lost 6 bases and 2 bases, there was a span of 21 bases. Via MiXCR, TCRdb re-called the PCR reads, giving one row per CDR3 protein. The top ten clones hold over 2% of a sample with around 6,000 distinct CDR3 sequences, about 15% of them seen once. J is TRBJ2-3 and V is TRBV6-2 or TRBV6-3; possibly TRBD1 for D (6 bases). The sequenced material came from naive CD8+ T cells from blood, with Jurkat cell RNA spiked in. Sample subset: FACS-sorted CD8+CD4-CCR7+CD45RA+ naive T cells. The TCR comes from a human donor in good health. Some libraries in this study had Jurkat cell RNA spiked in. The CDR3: CASSPGDGSMATDTQYF. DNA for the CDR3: TGTGCCAGCAGCCCAGGGGACGGGTCGATGGCCACAGATACGCAGTATTTT.